This T cell receptor (beta chain) was sequenced in a study of ipilimumab plus nivolumab after autologous stem cell transplantation. The CDR3 is 12 amino acids. Germline CDR1 and CDR2: SQVTM and ANQGSEA. The V end was cut by 4 bases, the J end by 7 bases, with 10 bases between. Repertoires were generated with immunoSEQ multiplex PCR, while TCRdb's copy carries only in-frame clones and drops some. The top ten hold roughly a sixth of the sample, which has approximately 5,000 clones, 76% seen once. This clone was found a few times. The sequencing used PBMCs, collected in a trial of ipilimumab plus nivolumab as post-transplant consolidation. The rearrangement links TRBV29-1 to TRBJ1-4; D not certain. The sequence was obtained from a male donor with multiple myeloma. CDR3 amino acids: CSVGLVGEKLFF. The CDR3 DNA follows: TGCAGCGTTGGACTTGTGGGTGAAAAACTGTTTTTT. Combining the CDR3 with reference TRBV29-1 and TRBJ1-4 gives the whole variable domain SAVISQKPSRDICQRGTSLTIQCQVDSQVTMMFWYRQQPGQSLTLIATANQGSEATYESGFVIDKFPISRPNLTFSTLTVSNMSPEDSSIYLCSVGLVGEKLFFGSGTQLSVL.